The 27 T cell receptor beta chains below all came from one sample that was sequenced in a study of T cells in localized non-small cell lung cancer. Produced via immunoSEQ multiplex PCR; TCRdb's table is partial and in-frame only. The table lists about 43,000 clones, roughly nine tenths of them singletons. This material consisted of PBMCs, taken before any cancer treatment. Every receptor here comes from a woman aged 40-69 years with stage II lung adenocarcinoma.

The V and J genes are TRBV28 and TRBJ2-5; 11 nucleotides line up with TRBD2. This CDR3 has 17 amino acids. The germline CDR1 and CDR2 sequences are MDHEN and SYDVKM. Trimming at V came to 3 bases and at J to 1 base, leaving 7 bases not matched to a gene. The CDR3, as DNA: TGTGCCAGCAGTTTGGGTAGCGGGGGGGCTGGCCAAGAGACCCAGTACTTC. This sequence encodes CASSLGSGGAGQETQYF.

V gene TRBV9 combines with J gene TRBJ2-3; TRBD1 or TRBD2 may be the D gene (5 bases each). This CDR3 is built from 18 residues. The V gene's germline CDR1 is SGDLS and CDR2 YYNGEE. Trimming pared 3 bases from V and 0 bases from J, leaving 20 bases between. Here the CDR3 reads CASSASPGALTSTDTQYF. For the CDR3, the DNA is TGTGCCAGCAGCGCCTCCCCCGGGGCCCTAACTAGCACAGATACGCAGTATTTT. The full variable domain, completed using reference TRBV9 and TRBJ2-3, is DSGVTQTPKHLITATGQRVTLRCSPRSGDLSVYWYQQSLDQGLQFLIQYYNGEERAKGNILERFSAQQFPDLHSELNLSSLELGDSALYFCASSASPGALTSTDTQYFGPGTRLTVL.

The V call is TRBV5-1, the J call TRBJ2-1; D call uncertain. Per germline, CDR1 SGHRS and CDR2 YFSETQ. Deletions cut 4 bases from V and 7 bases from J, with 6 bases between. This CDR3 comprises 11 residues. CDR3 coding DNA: TGCGCCAGCAGCGATCGAAATGAGCAGTTCTTC. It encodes CASSDRNEQFF.

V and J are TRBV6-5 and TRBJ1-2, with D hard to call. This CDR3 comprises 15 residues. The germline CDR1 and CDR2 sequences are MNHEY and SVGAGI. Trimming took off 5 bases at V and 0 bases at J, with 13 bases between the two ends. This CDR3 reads CASSLTGTANYGYTF. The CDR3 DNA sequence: TGTGCCAGCAGTCTTACTGGCACAGCTAACTATGGCTACACCTTC.

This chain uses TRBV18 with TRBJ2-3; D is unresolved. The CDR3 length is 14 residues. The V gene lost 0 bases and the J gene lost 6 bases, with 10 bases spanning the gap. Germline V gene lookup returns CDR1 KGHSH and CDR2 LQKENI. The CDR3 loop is CASSPPRPRDTQYF. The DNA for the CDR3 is TGTGCCAGCTCACCACCGAGGCCAAGGGATACGCAGTATTTT.

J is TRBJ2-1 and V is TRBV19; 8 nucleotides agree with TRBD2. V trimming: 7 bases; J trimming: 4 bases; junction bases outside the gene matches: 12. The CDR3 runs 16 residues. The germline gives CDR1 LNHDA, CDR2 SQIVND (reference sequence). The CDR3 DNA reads TGTGCCAGTACGGGGGTTCGTAGCGGGAAGTACAATGAGCAGTTCTTC. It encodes CASTGVRSGKYNEQFF.

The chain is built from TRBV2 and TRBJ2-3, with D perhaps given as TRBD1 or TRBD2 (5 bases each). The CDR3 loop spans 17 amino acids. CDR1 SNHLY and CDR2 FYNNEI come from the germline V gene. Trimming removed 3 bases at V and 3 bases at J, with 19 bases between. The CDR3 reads CASSENSGPIGTDTQYF. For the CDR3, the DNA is TGTGCCAGCAGTGAGAATTCGGGACCCATAGGTACAGATACGCAGTATTTT.

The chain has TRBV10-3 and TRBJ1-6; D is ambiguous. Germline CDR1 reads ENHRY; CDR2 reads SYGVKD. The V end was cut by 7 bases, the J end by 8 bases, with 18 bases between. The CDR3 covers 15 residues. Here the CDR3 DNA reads TGTGCCATCACTTCGAGGACTGATACAGATTCACCCCTCCACTTT. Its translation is CAITSRTDTDSPLHF.

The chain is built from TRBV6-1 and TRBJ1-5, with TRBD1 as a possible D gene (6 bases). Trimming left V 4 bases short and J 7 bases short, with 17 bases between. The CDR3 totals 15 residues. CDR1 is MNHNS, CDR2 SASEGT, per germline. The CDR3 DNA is TGTGCCAGCAGTGGGGAACAGGGTCGGGGGCAGCCCCAGCATTTT. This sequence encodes CASSGEQGRGQPQHF.

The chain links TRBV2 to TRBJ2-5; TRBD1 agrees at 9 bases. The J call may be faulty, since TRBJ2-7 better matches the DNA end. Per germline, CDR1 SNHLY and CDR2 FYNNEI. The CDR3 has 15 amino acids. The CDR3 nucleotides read TGTGCCAGCTCAGGACAGGGGACCCGGACGTACGAGCAGTACTTC. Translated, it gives CASSGQGTRTYEQYF.

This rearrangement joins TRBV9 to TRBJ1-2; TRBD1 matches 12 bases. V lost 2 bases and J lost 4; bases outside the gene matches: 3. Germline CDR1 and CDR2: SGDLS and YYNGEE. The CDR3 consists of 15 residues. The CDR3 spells CASSVGTGGIYGYTF. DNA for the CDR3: TGTGCCAGCAGCGTCGGGACAGGGGGCATCTATGGCTACACCTTC.

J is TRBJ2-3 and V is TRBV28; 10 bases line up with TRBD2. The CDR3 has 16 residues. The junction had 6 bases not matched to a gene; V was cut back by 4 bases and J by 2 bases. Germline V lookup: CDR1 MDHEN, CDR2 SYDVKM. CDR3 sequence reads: CASSSRTSGYTDTQYF. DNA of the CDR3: TGTGCCAGCAGTTCGAGGACTAGCGGATACACAGATACGCAGTATTTT.

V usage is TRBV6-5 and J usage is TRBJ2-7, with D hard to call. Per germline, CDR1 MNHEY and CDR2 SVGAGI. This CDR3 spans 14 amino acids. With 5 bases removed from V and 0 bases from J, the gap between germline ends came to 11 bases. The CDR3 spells CASSETQSSYEQYF. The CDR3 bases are TGTGCCAGCAGTGAAACTCAAAGCTCCTACGAGCAGTACTTC.

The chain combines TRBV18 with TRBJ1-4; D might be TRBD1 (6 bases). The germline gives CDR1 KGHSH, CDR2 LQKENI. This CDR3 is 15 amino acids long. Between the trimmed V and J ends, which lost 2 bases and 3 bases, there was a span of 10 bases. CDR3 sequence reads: CASSPMGAANEKLFF. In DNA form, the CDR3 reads TGTGCCAGCTCACCAATGGGGGCGGCTAATGAAAAACTGTTTTTT. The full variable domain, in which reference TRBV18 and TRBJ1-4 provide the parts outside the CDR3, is NAGVMQNPRHLVRRRGQEARLRCSPMKGHSHVYWYRQLPEEGLKFMVYLQKENIIDESGMPKERFSAEFPKEGPSILRIQQVVRGDSAAYFCASSPMGAANEKLFFGSGTQLSVL.

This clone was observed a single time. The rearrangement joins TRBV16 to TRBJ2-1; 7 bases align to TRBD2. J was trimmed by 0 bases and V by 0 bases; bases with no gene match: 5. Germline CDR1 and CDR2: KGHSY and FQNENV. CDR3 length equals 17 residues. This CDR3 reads CASSQSAGGGSYNEQFF. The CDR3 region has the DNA TGTGCCAGCAGCCAATCTGCGGGCGGGGGCTCCTACAATGAGCAGTTCTTC.

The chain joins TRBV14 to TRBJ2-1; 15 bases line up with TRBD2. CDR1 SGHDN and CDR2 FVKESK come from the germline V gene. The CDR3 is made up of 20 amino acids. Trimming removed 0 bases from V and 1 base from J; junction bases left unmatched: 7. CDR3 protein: CASSQDLRTSGRGSYNEQFF. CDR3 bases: TGTGCCAGCAGCCAAGACCTTCGGACTAGCGGGAGGGGTTCCTACAATGAGCAGTTCTTC. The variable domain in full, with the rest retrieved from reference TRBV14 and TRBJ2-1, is EAGVTQFPSHSVIEKGQTVTLRCDPISGHDNLYWYRRVMGKEIKFLLHFVKESKQDESGMPNNRFLAERTGGTYSTLKVQPAELEDSGVYFCASSQDLRTSGRGSYNEQFFGPGTRLTVL.

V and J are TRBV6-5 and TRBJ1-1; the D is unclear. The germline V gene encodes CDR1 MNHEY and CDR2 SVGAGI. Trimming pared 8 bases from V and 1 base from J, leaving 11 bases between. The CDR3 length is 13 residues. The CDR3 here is CASRLVSNTEAFF. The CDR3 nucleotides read TGTGCCAGCCGGTTGGTATCGAACACTGAAGCTTTCTTT.

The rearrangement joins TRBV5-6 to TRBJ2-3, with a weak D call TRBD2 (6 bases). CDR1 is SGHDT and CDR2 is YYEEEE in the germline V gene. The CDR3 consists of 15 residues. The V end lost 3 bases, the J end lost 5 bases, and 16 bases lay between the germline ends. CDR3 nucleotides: TGTGCCAGCAGCTCGGCAAGCCTGGGGGGAGATACGCAGTATTTT. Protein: CASSSASLGGDTQYF.

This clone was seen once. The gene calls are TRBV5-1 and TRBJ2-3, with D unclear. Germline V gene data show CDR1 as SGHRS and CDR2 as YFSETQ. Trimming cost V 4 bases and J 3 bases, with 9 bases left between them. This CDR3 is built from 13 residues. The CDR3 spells CASSPPTTDTQYF. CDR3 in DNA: TGCGCCAGCAGCCCTCCGACTACAGATACGCAGTATTTT.

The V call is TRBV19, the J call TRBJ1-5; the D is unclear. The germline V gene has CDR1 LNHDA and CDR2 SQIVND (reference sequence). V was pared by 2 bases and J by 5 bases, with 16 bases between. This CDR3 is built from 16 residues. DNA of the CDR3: TGTGCCAGTAGTATATTAGGCAGCATTTTTGATCAGCCCCAGCATTTT. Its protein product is CASSILGSIFDQPQHF.

In nucleotides, the CDR3 is TGTGCCAGAAGCCCGGAAACCGGGATGGAGCAGTACTTC. Translating it yields CARSPETGMEQYF. J is TRBJ2-7 and V is TRBV5-3, with D perhaps TRBD2 (5 bases). TRBV5-3 is annotated as an ORF whose role is uncertain. Deletions cut 4 bases from V and 7 bases from J, with 15 bases between. The CDR3 runs 13 residues.

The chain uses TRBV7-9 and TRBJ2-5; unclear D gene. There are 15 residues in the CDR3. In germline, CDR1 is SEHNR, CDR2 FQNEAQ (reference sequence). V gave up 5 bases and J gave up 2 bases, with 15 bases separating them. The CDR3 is CASSPGYEGQETQYF. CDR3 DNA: TGTGCCAGCAGCCCGGGCTACGAAGGGCAAGAGACCCAGTACTTC.

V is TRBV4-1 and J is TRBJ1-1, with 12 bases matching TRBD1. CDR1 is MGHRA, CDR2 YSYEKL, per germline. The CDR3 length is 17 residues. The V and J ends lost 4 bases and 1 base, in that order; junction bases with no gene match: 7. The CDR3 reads CASSPRDRGQGNTEAFF. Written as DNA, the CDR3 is TGCGCCAGCAGCCCGCGGGACAGGGGGCAGGGGAACACTGAAGCTTTCTTT.

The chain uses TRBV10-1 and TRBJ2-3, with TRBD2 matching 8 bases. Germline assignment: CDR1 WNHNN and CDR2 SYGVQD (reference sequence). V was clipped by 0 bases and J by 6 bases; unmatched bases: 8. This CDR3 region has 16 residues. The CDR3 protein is CASSESSGSFMDTQYF. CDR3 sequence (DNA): TGCGCCAGCAGTGAGTCCAGCGGGAGTTTTATGGATACGCAGTATTTT.

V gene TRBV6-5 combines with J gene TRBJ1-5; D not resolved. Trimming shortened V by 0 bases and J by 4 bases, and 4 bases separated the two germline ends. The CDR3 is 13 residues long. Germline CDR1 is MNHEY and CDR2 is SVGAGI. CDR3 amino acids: CASSYSENQPQHF. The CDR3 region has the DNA TGTGCCAGCAGTTACTCAGAAAATCAGCCCCAGCATTTT.

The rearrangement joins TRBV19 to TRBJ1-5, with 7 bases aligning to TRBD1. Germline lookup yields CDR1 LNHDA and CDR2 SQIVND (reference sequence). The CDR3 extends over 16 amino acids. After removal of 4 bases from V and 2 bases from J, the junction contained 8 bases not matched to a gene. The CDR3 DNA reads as TGTGCCAGTAGTACTATAAACAGGGGAGGCAATCAGCCCCAGCATTTT. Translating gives CASSTINRGGNQPQHF.

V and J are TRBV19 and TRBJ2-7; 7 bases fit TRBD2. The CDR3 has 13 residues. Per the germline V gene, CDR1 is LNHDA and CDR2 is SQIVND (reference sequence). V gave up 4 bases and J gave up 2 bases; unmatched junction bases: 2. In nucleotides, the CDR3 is TGTGCCAGTAGTAAGGCGGGAGCCTACGAGCAGTACTTC. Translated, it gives CASSKAGAYEQYF.